The clone carrying this T cell receptor beta chain has only a few counts. The data derive from a study of sequential checkpoint blockade in melanoma. The length of the CDR3 is 15 residues. The germline V and J ends were trimmed by 1 base and 0 bases, with 9 bases remaining between them. Germline CDR1 and CDR2: SGHNT and YENEEA. The treatment: randomized to nivolumab then ipilimumab (arm A) or the reverse (arm B). Profiled with immunoSEQ multiplex PCR; TCRdb holds only in-frame clones, not every one. This sample yields about 5,100 clones, of which around 39% are seen a single time; approximately 9% belongs to the top ten.

The clonotype was recovered from a human donor with melanoma. This chain uses TRBV11-3 with TRBJ1-2; D is undetermined. This specimen consisted of tumor tissue (inferred from file names), obtained from a patient given nivolumab and ipilimumab in sequence. This CDR3 reads CASSLGSRPNYGYTF. In DNA, the CDR3 is TGTGCCAGCAGCTTAGGGAGTCGGCCTAACTATGGCTACACCTTC.